The rows below give T cell receptor beta chains drawn from one sample of a study of T cell responses to AZD1222 COVID-19 vaccine. Sequenced by immunoSEQ multiplex PCR; TCRdb stores in-frame clones only, minus some. Of 95,000 to 100,000 clones in the sample, about 90% are singletons; the top ten hold about 15%. The sequences come from peripheral blood, collected 28 days after the second AZD1222 dose. The source is an adult who received the AZD1222 COVID-19 vaccine. CDR3s include the opening cysteine and the closing phenylalanine or tryptophan. The order of the fields is V gene, J gene, D gene, clone size, CDR3 length, CDR3 DNA, CDR3 protein. A D gene is named only where the DNA matches it firmly. Clone size is given for some rows only: seen once, a few or many times, or a class if the clone is expanded.

V: TRBV27
J: TRBJ2-7
D: TRBD2
size: .
length: 16
DNA: TGTGCCAGCAGTCCCCGACTAGCGGGAGTGGCCTACGAGCAGTACTTC
CDR3: CASSPRLAGVAYEQYF

V: TRBV18
J: TRBJ2-7
D: .
size: .
length: 16
DNA: TGTGCCAGCTCACCACCGGTGGCAGGAGAGGGGAACAAGCAGTACTTC
CDR3: CASSPPVAGEGNKQYF

V: TRBV7-2
J: TRBJ1-3
D: TRBD1
size: .
length: 15
DNA: TGTGCCAGCAGCTTGCCAGGGGGCCTGAGAAACACCATATATTTT
CDR3: CASSLPGGLRNTIYF

V: TRBV3-1/TRBV3-2
J: TRBJ2-7
D: TRBD1
size: .
length: 14
DNA: TGTGCCAGCAGCCAAGGGACAGGCCCCTACGAGCAGTACTTC
CDR3: CASSQGTGPYEQYF

V: TRBV3-1/TRBV3-2
J: TRBJ1-1
D: .
size: .
length: 15
DNA: TGTGCCAGCAGCCAAGAGCCGGGAATGAGGACTGAAGCTTTCTTT
CDR3: CASSQEPGMRTEAFF

V: TRBV5-6
J: TRBJ2-6
D: .
size: .
length: 14
DNA: TGTGCCAGCAGCTGGGGCTCTGGGGCCAACGTCCTGACTTTC
CDR3: CASSWGSGANVLTF

V: TRBV6-4
J: TRBJ1-6
D: .
size: .
length: 15
DNA: TGTGCCAGCAGTCGTTCCGGGACTCAGAATTCACCCCTCCACTTT
CDR3: CASSRSGTQNSPLHF

V: TRBV28
J: TRBJ2-2
D: .
size: .
length: 15
DNA: TGTGCCAGCAGTTTTAGCCAGGGGAACACCGGGGAGCTGTTTTTT
CDR3: CASSFSQGNTGELFF

V: TRBV9
J: TRBJ2-3
D: TRBD2
size: .
length: 19
DNA: TGTGCCAGCAGCGAGCCTGCCGGACTAGCGGGACCAAGCACAGATACGCAGTATTTT
CDR3: CASSEPAGLAGPSTDTQYF

V: TRBV11-3
J: TRBJ2-3
D: TRBD2
size: .
length: 15
DNA: TGTGCCAGCAGCTTGGATGGCGGGAGAGGAGATACGCAGTATTTT
CDR3: CASSLDGGRGDTQYF

V: TRBV4-2
J: TRBJ2-7
D: TRBD2
size: .
length: 16
DNA: TGTGCCAGCAGCCAACTTAGCGGGAGGGGACTCTACGAGCAGTACTTC
CDR3: CASSQLSGRGLYEQYF

V: TRBV3-1/TRBV3-2
J: TRBJ2-5
D: TRBD2
size: .
length: 14
DNA: TGTGCCAGCTCTAGGACTAGCGGAGAAGAGACCCAGTACTTC
CDR3: CASSRTSGEETQYF

V: TRBV5-1
J: TRBJ1-4
D: .
size: .
length: 15
DNA: TGCGCCAGCAGCGAGGGGCCAGCAACTAATGAAAAACTGTTTTTT
CDR3: CASSEGPATNEKLFF

V: TRBV10-2
J: TRBJ1-4
D: .
size: .
length: 15
DNA: TGCGCCAGCAGTGAGTCAGGGCGGAAGAATGAAAAACTGTTTTTT
CDR3: CASSESGRKNEKLFF

V: TRBV18
J: TRBJ2-3
D: .
size: .
length: 13
DNA: TGTGCCAGCTCACCACAGGGGAAAGATACGCAGTATTTT
CDR3: CASSPQGKDTQYF

V: TRBV19
J: TRBJ2-1
D: TRBD2
size: .
length: 15
DNA: TGTGCCAGTAGCCAAGGGACTAGCACCTACAATGAGCAGTTCTTC
CDR3: CASSQGTSTYNEQFF

V: TRBV2
J: TRBJ1-4
D: .
size: .
length: 14
DNA: TGTGCCAGCAGTGGGGGTTTGATTAATGAAAAACTGTTTTTT
CDR3: CASSGGLINEKLFF

V: TRBV7-7
J: TRBJ1-3
D: .
size: once
length: 13
DNA: TGTGCCAGCAGCTCCGCGAAGGGAAACACCATATATTTT
CDR3: CASSSAKGNTIYF

V: TRBV9
J: TRBJ2-7
D: TRBD2
size: .
length: 16
DNA: TGTGCCAGCAGCGGTAGGACTAGCGGGTCTCTTTACGAGCAGTACTTC
CDR3: CASSGRTSGSLYEQYF

V: TRBV11-3
J: TRBJ2-1
D: TRBD2
size: .
length: 15
DNA: TGTGCCAGCAGCTTAGTAGCGGGAACCTACAATGAGCAGTTCTTC
CDR3: CASSLVAGTYNEQFF

V: TRBV27
J: TRBJ2-3
D: .
size: .
length: 14
DNA: TGTGCCAGCAGTTTGACCCCGGGCGGGGATACGCAGTATTTT
CDR3: CASSLTPGGDTQYF

V: TRBV18
J: TRBJ1-1
D: .
size: .
length: 16
DNA: TGTGCCAGCTCACCAGTCCAGGGCACCATGAACACTGAAGCTTTCTTT
CDR3: CASSPVQGTMNTEAFF

V: TRBV5-4
J: TRBJ2-7
D: .
size: .
length: 14
DNA: TGTGCCAGCAGCTTCGACAGCGGTAGCTACGAGCAGTACTTC
CDR3: CASSFDSGSYEQYF

V: TRBV19
J: TRBJ1-6
D: .
size: .
length: 12
DNA: TGTGCCACCAAGGCCTATAATTCACCCCTCCACTTT
CDR3: CATKAYNSPLHF

V: TRBV19
J: TRBJ2-7
D: .
size: .
length: 16
DNA: TGTGCCAGTAGTACGACGGCCGGCCAAATCCCCTACGAGCAGTACTTC
CDR3: CASSTTAGQIPYEQYF

V: TRBV7-8
J: TRBJ2-7
D: TRBD1
size: .
length: 14
DNA: TGTGCCAGCAGCTCGCGGACAGGGGGCTACGAGCAGTACTTC
CDR3: CASSSRTGGYEQYF

V: TRBV5-1
J: TRBJ2-4
D: .
size: .
length: 14
DNA: TGCGCCAGCAGCCAGCAACTAGCCAAAAACATTCAGTACTTC
CDR3: CASSQQLAKNIQYF

V: TRBV3-1/TRBV3-2
J: TRBJ1-1
D: .
size: once
length: 15
DNA: TGTGCCAGCAGCAGGGCGGGGGGATTGAACACTGAAGCTTTCTTT
CDR3: CASSRAGGLNTEAFF

V: TRBV19
J: TRBJ1-1
D: .
size: .
length: 13
DNA: TGTGCCAGTAGTACATCCAGGGACACTGAAGCTTTCTTT
CDR3: CASSTSRDTEAFF

V: TRBV10-3
J: TRBJ2-7
D: .
size: .
length: 15
DNA: TGTGCCATCAGTGAGTGGGCTACTCGCTCCTACGAGCAGTACTTC
CDR3: CAISEWATRSYEQYF

V: TRBV30
J: TRBJ1-4
D: TRBD1
size: .
length: 13
DNA: TGTGCCTGGGGGAGACAGGGGACTGAAAAACTGTTTTTT
CDR3: CAWGRQGTEKLFF

V: TRBV15
J: TRBJ2-7
D: .
size: few
length: 15
DNA: TGTGCCACCAGCAGGGAATCCGGGACCTCGGAGGAGCAGTACTTC
CDR3: CATSRESGTSEEQYF

V: TRBV28
J: TRBJ2-7
D: .
size: .
length: 14
DNA: TGTGCCAGCAGTGGCCGGGACACCTTCTACGAGCAGTACTTC
CDR3: CASSGRDTFYEQYF

V: TRBV10-3
J: TRBJ1-3
D: .
size: .
length: 15
DNA: TGTGCCATCAGTGATTCCGGCAGCTCTGGAAACACCATATATTTT
CDR3: CAISDSGSSGNTIYF

V: TRBV15
J: TRBJ2-7
D: TRBD2
size: .
length: 17
DNA: TGTGCCACCAGCAGACCGAGACAGACTAGCGGACGCTACGAGCAGTACTTC
CDR3: CATSRPRQTSGRYEQYF

V: TRBV10-3
J: TRBJ2-6
D: TRBD2
size: .
length: 18
DNA: TGTGCCATCAGTGAGTCCCAAAGGGGACTAGCACTCGCCAACGTCCTGACTTTC
CDR3: CAISESQRGLALANVLTF

V: TRBV28
J: TRBJ1-5
D: .
size: few
length: 15
DNA: TGTGCCAGCAGTTCTCCGACAGGAAGATATCAGCCCCAGCATTTT
CDR3: CASSSPTGRYQPQHF

V: TRBV20-1
J: TRBJ2-7
D: .
size: .
length: 11
DNA: TGCAGTGCTCGACCCTGGGAAGAGCAGTACTTC
CDR3: CSARPWEEQYF

V: TRBV28
J: TRBJ2-1
D: TRBD1
size: .
length: 17
DNA: TGTGCCAGCAGTCTTATTCTACAGGGGGCGCAATACAATGAGCAGTTCTTC
CDR3: CASSLILQGAQYNEQFF

V: TRBV7-6
J: TRBJ2-1
D: TRBD2
size: .
length: 16
DNA: TGTGCCAGCAGCCCCGGCGGGGGAGCCTACTACAATGAGCAGTTCTTC
CDR3: CASSPGGGAYYNEQFF

V: TRBV27
J: TRBJ1-1
D: .
size: few
length: 14
DNA: TGTGCCAGCAGGCCCCGGCAGCCAAGGACTGAAGCTTTCTTT
CDR3: CASRPRQPRTEAFF